This TCR beta chain came from a study of CD8 T cells in ankylosing spondylitis. Whole-study results and caveats: Enrichment of disease-linked clones was reportedly significant in matched ankylosing spondylitis synovial fluid. In reactive arthritis synovial fluid and blood, some motif variants had been reported before.

The CDR3 totals 15 residues. The germline V and J ends were trimmed by 4 bases and 1 base, with 13 bases remaining between them. Germline V gene sequence: CDR1 SGHRS, CDR2 YFSETQ. There are many counts of this clonotype. Its target is not known. Each CDR3 protein gets one entry after TCRdb re-called the 5' RACE reads with MiXCR. The table lists roughly 230,000 distinct CDR3 sequences, about 11% of them singletons. The receptor was derived from a male donor with ankylosing spondylitis or in good health (not recorded which). The sample consisted of blood, either unsorted or a sorted T cell fraction (not recorded which). The chain combines TRBV5-1 with TRBJ2-3; no reliable D call. This CDR3 reads CASSHDRPGTDTQYF. In DNA, the CDR3 is TGCGCCAGCAGCCATGACCGACCGGGCACAGATACGCAGTATTTT.